What follows are 13 T cell receptor beta chains derived from one specimen sequenced in a study of T-cell reconstitution after alpha-beta-depleted transplantation in children. Study-level findings and limits: After one year, T-cell counts and TCRbeta diversity mostly came from new T cells.

These receptors are not linked to any known antigen. Unique molecular identifiers were incorporated during preparation of the TCRbeta library. TCRdb re-called the PCR reads through MiXCR, storing one row per CDR3 protein. The profile shows 250,000 to 300,000 distinct CDR3 sequences, over 7.5% of them singletons. The sequencing here drew on peripheral blood, taken 360 days after TCRalphabeta/CD19-depleted stem cell transplant. The receptors shown here come from a female patient under 10 years old who had a stem cell transplant for Fanconi anemia, so the T cells may come from the graft donor.

This clonotype was seen many times. The gene calls are TRBV5-1 and TRBJ2-7, with TRBD2 matching over 12 bases. The CDR3 contains 16 residues. Germline V lookup: CDR1 SGHRS, CDR2 YFSETQ. The trim removed 4 bases at V and 7 bases at J, leaving 12 bases unmatched. The CDR3 loop is CASSPLSSGRAHEQYF. The CDR3 region has the DNA TGCGCCAGCAGCCCACTTTCTAGCGGGAGGGCCCATGAGCAGTACTTC.

This sequence joins TRBV5-1 and TRBJ2-2, with D unclear. V lost 0 bases to trimming and J lost 6 bases, with 6 bases between them. This CDR3 spans 13 amino acids. Germline V gene lookup returns CDR1 SGHRS and CDR2 YFSETQ. The CDR3 loop is CASSLASAGELFF. DNA of the CDR3: TGCGCCAGCAGCTTGGCCTCAGCCGGGGAGCTGTTTTTT. Full variable domain (rest looked up from reference TRBV5-1 and TRBJ2-2): KAGVTQTPRYLIKTRGQQVTLSCSPISGHRSVSWYQQTPGQGLQFLFEYFSETQRNKGNFPGRFSGRQFSNSRSEMNVSTLELGDSALYLCASSLASAGELFFGEGSRLTVL.

This clonotype was counted only a few times. The chain links TRBV3-1 to TRBJ1-2; possible D gene TRBD1, 5 bases. The V gene's germline CDR1 is LGHDT and CDR2 YNNKEL (reference sequence). The CDR3 spans 14 residues. Trimming removed 2 bases from V and 7 bases from J, with 14 bases in between. CDR3 in DNA: TGTGCCAGCAGCCAAATCGCGCCAAGGGGTGGCTACACCTTC. It translates to CASSQIAPRGGYTF.

The chain has TRBV7-8 and TRBJ1-1; D remains unclear. V was pared by 5 bases and J by 4 bases, with 20 bases between. Per the germline V gene, CDR1 is SGHVS and CDR2 is FQNEAQ. This CDR3 is 16 amino acids long. The DNA for the CDR3 is TGTGCCAGCAGCCTCGGACGGTTATCGGGGTTCACTGAAGCTTTCTTT. It specifies CASSLGRLSGFTEAFF.

This clonotype was seen many times. The genes are TRBV6-2 or TRBV6-3 and TRBJ1-1; the D is unclear. This CDR3 region has 11 residues. Germline CDR1 reads MNHEY; CDR2 reads SVGEGT. Trimming pared 8 bases from V and 1 base from J, leaving 5 bases between. Written as DNA, the CDR3 is TGTGCCAGCTGCGAGAACACTGAAGCTTTCTTT. Translating it yields CASCENTEAFF.

In this sample, this clonotype turned up many times. This sequence joins TRBV18 and TRBJ2-1, with a possible D match to TRBD2 (6 bases). The CDR3 covers 16 residues. Germline CDR1 reads KGHSH; CDR2 reads LQKENI. Deletions cut 0 bases from V and 2 bases from J, with 11 bases between. The CDR3 sequence is CASSPPRLGTYNEQFF. In nucleotides, the CDR3 is TGTGCCAGCTCACCACCCAGACTAGGCACCTACAATGAGCAGTTCTTC.

This clonotype was seen many times. The CDR3 here is CASTSALAGDYYNEQFF. Written as DNA, the CDR3 is TGTGCCAGCACCTCCGCTCTTGCGGGAGACTACTACAATGAGCAGTTCTTC. This sequence joins TRBV28 and TRBJ2-1; TRBD2 aligns across 7 bases. The CDR3 contains 17 residues. With V trimmed by 7 bases and J by 3 bases, 15 bases remained unmatched. Germline loops: CDR1 MDHEN, CDR2 SYDVKM.

The sample holds many counts of this clonotype. The chain carries TRBV21-1 and TRBJ2-1; the table's D call of TRBD1 was not tested on the DNA. TRBV21-1 is a listed pseudogene. This CDR3 has 15 residues. The CDR3 coding sequence is TGTGCCAGCTGGGGAGACAGGGGTATGGGCAATGAGCAGTTCTTC. It specifies CASWGDRGMGNEQFF.

There are many counts of this clonotype. V and J are TRBV4-1 and TRBJ2-7, with 7 bases matching TRBD1. This CDR3 is built from 15 residues. The J segment lost 0 bases and the V segment lost 1 base, leaving 3 bases of the junction unmatched. Germline CDR1 is MGHRA and CDR2 is YSYEKL. This chain's CDR3 is CASSQVGGYSYEQYF. The CDR3 nucleotides read TGCGCCAGCAGCCAAGTAGGGGGCTACTCCTACGAGCAGTACTTC.

In its sample, this clonotype was seen many times. The chain joins TRBV21-1 to TRBJ1-1; TRBD1, as called in the table, went unchecked against the DNA. TRBV21-1 is described as a pseudogene. CDR3 length equals 12 residues. DNA for the CDR3: TGTGCCAGCACGTACAGGGTCGCTGAAGCTTTCTTT. Its translation: CASTYRVAEAFF.

This CDR3 is CASSPLLSGVNEQFF. In nucleotides, the CDR3 is TGTGCCAGCTCCCCATTGTTATCAGGGGTCAATGAGCAGTTCTTC. This rearrangement joins TRBV5-4 to TRBJ2-1; tentative D call: TRBD1 (6 bases). The CDR3 totals 15 residues. In germline, CDR1 is SGHNT, CDR2 YYREEE (reference sequence). V lost 7 bases to trimming and J lost 6 bases, with 20 bases between them.

This clonotype was seen more than once but under ten times. The rearrangement links TRBV19 to TRBJ1-1; 7 bases align to TRBD1. Germline V gene data show CDR1 as LNHDA and CDR2 as SQIVND (reference sequence). V lost 5 bases to trimming and J lost 3 bases; unmatched junction nucleotides: 15. CDR3 length equals 17 residues. The CDR3 protein is CASSAQLLGGRDTEAFF. The CDR3 DNA reads as TGTGCCAGTAGTGCCCAACTACTAGGGGGCAGGGACACTGAAGCTTTCTTT.

This clonotype appeared a few times. The rearrangement links TRBV20-1 to TRBJ2-1; D is perhaps TRBD2 (5 bases). CDR1 DFQATT and CDR2 SNEGSKA come from the germline V gene (reference sequence). Trimming pared 1 base from V and 4 bases from J, leaving 11 bases between. The CDR3 covers 14 residues. The CDR3 reads CSARVREIYNEQFF. DNA of the CDR3: TGCAGTGCTAGAGTAAGGGAGATATACAATGAGCAGTTCTTC.